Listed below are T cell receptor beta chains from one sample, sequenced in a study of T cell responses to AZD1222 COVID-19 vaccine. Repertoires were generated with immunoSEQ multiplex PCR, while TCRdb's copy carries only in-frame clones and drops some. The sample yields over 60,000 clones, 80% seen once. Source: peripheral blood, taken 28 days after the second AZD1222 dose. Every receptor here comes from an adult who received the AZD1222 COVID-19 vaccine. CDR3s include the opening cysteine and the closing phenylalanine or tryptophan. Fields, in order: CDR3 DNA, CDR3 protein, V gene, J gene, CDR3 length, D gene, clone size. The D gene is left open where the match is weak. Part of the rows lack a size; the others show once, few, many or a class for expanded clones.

CDR3nt: TGTGCCAGCAGCCATAACCGGGACAGGGGTTCACCCCTCCACTTT
CDR3aa: CASSHNRDRGSPLHF
v_gene: TRBV14
j_gene: TRBJ1-6
len: 15
d_gene: TRBD1
abundance: .

CDR3nt: TGTGCCAGCAGTGAAGTGGTGGGACGGACTTACGAGCAGTACTTC
CDR3aa: CASSEVVGRTYEQYF
v_gene: TRBV2
j_gene: TRBJ2-7
len: 15
d_gene: .
abundance: .

CDR3nt: TGTGCCAGCAGTGGGGAGACCGTCTATCAGCCCCAGCATTTT
CDR3aa: CASSGETVYQPQHF
v_gene: TRBV28
j_gene: TRBJ1-5
len: 14
d_gene: .
abundance: .

CDR3nt: TGTGCCAGTATCGGGGAGAATACCGGGGAGCTGTTTTTT
CDR3aa: CASIGENTGELFF
v_gene: TRBV19
j_gene: TRBJ2-2
len: 13
d_gene: .
abundance: .

CDR3nt: TGTGCCAGCAGGTCGGTCATAATAAACTCCTACAATGAGCAGTTCTTC
CDR3aa: CASRSVIINSYNEQFF
v_gene: TRBV7-9
j_gene: TRBJ2-1
len: 16
d_gene: .
abundance: .

CDR3nt: TGCGCCAGCAGTGTGGTGGCCCAAACCGAGCAGTACTTC
CDR3aa: CASSVVAQTEQYF
v_gene: TRBV10-2
j_gene: TRBJ2-7
len: 13
d_gene: .
abundance: .

CDR3nt: TGTGCCAGCAGCTTAGAATGGGCTGGCGGGTACAATGAGCAGTTCTTC
CDR3aa: CASSLEWAGGYNEQFF
v_gene: TRBV11-2
j_gene: TRBJ2-1
len: 16
d_gene: .
abundance: .

CDR3nt: TGTGCCAGCAGCAAGACAGGGAATAGCAATCAGCCCCAGCATTTT
CDR3aa: CASSKTGNSNQPQHF
v_gene: TRBV6-4
j_gene: TRBJ1-5
len: 15
d_gene: TRBD1
abundance: .

CDR3nt: TGTGCCAGCAACTCTCCCAGGCTGGGCAACTATGGCTACACCTTC
CDR3aa: CASNSPRLGNYGYTF
v_gene: TRBV6-5
j_gene: TRBJ1-2
len: 15
d_gene: .
abundance: .

CDR3nt: TGTGCCAGTAGTATATCTGAAAAACTGTTTTTT
CDR3aa: CASSISEKLFF
v_gene: TRBV19
j_gene: TRBJ1-4
len: 11
d_gene: .
abundance: .

CDR3nt: TGTGCCAGCTCACCTCTTTACACACTGGGGCAGGCCGAGCAGTACTTC
CDR3aa: CASSPLYTLGQAEQYF
v_gene: TRBV18
j_gene: TRBJ2-7
len: 16
d_gene: .
abundance: .

CDR3nt: TGTGCCAGCAGTGATGGACTAGCGGGGGGCCCTCATACCCACTTC
CDR3aa: CASSDGLAGGPHTHF
v_gene: TRBV6-1
j_gene: TRBJ2-5
len: 15
d_gene: TRBD2
abundance: .

CDR3nt: TGTGCCAGCAGCCTAATGACCGAGGGGACTGAAGCTTTCTTT
CDR3aa: CASSLMTEGTEAFF
v_gene: TRBV7-6
j_gene: TRBJ1-1
len: 14
d_gene: .
abundance: .

CDR3nt: TGTGCCAGCTCCCGCGAACAGGGCGGCAATCAGCCCCAGCATTTT
CDR3aa: CASSREQGGNQPQHF
v_gene: TRBV18
j_gene: TRBJ1-5
len: 15
d_gene: .
abundance: .

CDR3nt: TGCAGCGTTGAGGGGGCTCCCTATGGCTACACCTTC
CDR3aa: CSVEGAPYGYTF
v_gene: TRBV29-1
j_gene: TRBJ1-2
len: 12
d_gene: .
abundance: .

CDR3nt: TGTGCCAGTAGTATGGTTTCTGGCCGGCCCCAGCATTTT
CDR3aa: CASSMVSGRPQHF
v_gene: TRBV19
j_gene: TRBJ1-5
len: 13
d_gene: .
abundance: .

CDR3nt: TGTGGCACCGGGCAGCGCCGCTATAGCAATCAGCCCCAGCATTTT
CDR3aa: CGTGQRRYSNQPQHF
v_gene: TRBV19
j_gene: TRBJ1-5
len: 15
d_gene: .
abundance: .

CDR3nt: TGCGCCAGCAGCTCGAGAACCGGGACAGCTATTTACGAGCAGTACTTC
CDR3aa: CASSSRTGTAIYEQYF
v_gene: TRBV5-1
j_gene: TRBJ2-7
len: 16
d_gene: TRBD1
abundance: .

CDR3nt: TGTGCCAGCAGCACGGTACCGGGACAAGGGGATGCGCAGTATTTT
CDR3aa: CASSTVPGQGDAQYF
v_gene: TRBV7-9
j_gene: TRBJ2-3
len: 15
d_gene: .
abundance: few

CDR3nt: TGTGCCAGCAGTATCGGACTAGCCTACGAGCAGTACTTC
CDR3aa: CASSIGLAYEQYF
v_gene: TRBV27
j_gene: TRBJ2-7
len: 13
d_gene: TRBD2
abundance: .

CDR3nt: TGTGCCAGCAGCGTAACGGTTGAGCAGTTCTTC
CDR3aa: CASSVTVEQFF
v_gene: TRBV9
j_gene: TRBJ2-1
len: 11
d_gene: .
abundance: once

CDR3nt: TGTGCCAGTAAGCTGGAGCAGGGATCTGGGGCCAACGTCCTGACTTTC
CDR3aa: CASKLEQGSGANVLTF
v_gene: TRBV19
j_gene: TRBJ2-6
len: 16
d_gene: .
abundance: .

CDR3nt: TGTGCCAGCAGCGTAGGCGACGGGGGCGGAGAGACCCAGTACTTC
CDR3aa: CASSVGDGGGETQYF
v_gene: TRBV9
j_gene: TRBJ2-5
len: 15
d_gene: .
abundance: .

CDR3nt: TGTGCCAGCAGCTTGTTCCGGTCTAGCACAGATACGCAGTATTTT
CDR3aa: CASSLFRSSTDTQYF
v_gene: TRBV5-4
j_gene: TRBJ2-3
len: 15
d_gene: .
abundance: .

CDR3nt: TGTGCCAGCAGTCTTATGGGCTCTGGAAACACCATATATTTT
CDR3aa: CASSLMGSGNTIYF
v_gene: TRBV3-1/TRBV3-2
j_gene: TRBJ1-3
len: 14
d_gene: .
abundance: .

CDR3nt: TGCGCCAGCAGTGCAGGGACGGGCCATCGAAACACCATATATTTT
CDR3aa: CASSAGTGHRNTIYF
v_gene: TRBV5-1
j_gene: TRBJ1-3
len: 15
d_gene: .
abundance: .

CDR3nt: TGTGCCAGTACCCCTTTATCCGGGAGAGGATCGCGGCCCCAGCATTTT
CDR3aa: CASTPLSGRGSRPQHF
v_gene: TRBV19
j_gene: TRBJ1-5
len: 16
d_gene: .
abundance: .

CDR3nt: TGTGCCAGCAGTGAATATGGGAGAGATCTAAACTATGGCTACACCTTC
CDR3aa: CASSEYGRDLNYGYTF
v_gene: TRBV25-1
j_gene: TRBJ1-2
len: 16
d_gene: .
abundance: .

CDR3nt: TGCAGCGTTAACGACAGGAGTAATGAAAAACTGTTTTTT
CDR3aa: CSVNDRSNEKLFF
v_gene: TRBV29-1
j_gene: TRBJ1-4
len: 13
d_gene: .
abundance: .

CDR3nt: TGTGCCAGCAGTTTATCGAAGGGACTTGGGTACAATGAGCAGTTCTTC
CDR3aa: CASSLSKGLGYNEQFF
v_gene: TRBV27
j_gene: TRBJ2-1
len: 16
d_gene: .
abundance: .

CDR3nt: TGTGCCAGTCAAGTAACTAATGAAAAACTGTTTTTT
CDR3aa: CASQVTNEKLFF
v_gene: TRBV19
j_gene: TRBJ1-4
len: 12
d_gene: .
abundance: .

CDR3nt: TGTGCCAGCAGTGATGTTGTCTACTCTGGAAACACCATATATTTT
CDR3aa: CASSDVVYSGNTIYF
v_gene: TRBV2
j_gene: TRBJ1-3
len: 15
d_gene: .
abundance: .

CDR3nt: TGTGCCAGCAGCTTTCGGGTCGCAGGGTACAATGAGCAGTTCTTC
CDR3aa: CASSFRVAGYNEQFF
v_gene: TRBV7-9
j_gene: TRBJ2-1
len: 15
d_gene: .
abundance: .

CDR3nt: TGTGCCAGCTCACCGGACCGACAGGTCTTCCCAGGAAACACCATATATTTT
CDR3aa: CASSPDRQVFPGNTIYF
v_gene: TRBV18
j_gene: TRBJ1-3
len: 17
d_gene: .
abundance: .

CDR3nt: TGTGCCATCAGTGATTCAGGACAGGTTGAAAAACTGTTTTTT
CDR3aa: CAISDSGQVEKLFF
v_gene: TRBV10-3
j_gene: TRBJ1-4
len: 14
d_gene: TRBD1
abundance: few

CDR3nt: TGTGCCAGCTCACTTAACGCGGACATGAACACTGAAGCTTTCTTT
CDR3aa: CASSLNADMNTEAFF
v_gene: TRBV18
j_gene: TRBJ1-1
len: 15
d_gene: .
abundance: .

CDR3nt: TGTGCCAGCAGCTTAATAGGGACTAGCGATTACAATGAGCAGTTCTTC
CDR3aa: CASSLIGTSDYNEQFF
v_gene: TRBV7-3
j_gene: TRBJ2-1
len: 16
d_gene: TRBD2
abundance: .

CDR3nt: TGTGCCAGCAGCTTAGGGGACATCAATAATTCACCCCTCCACTTT
CDR3aa: CASSLGDINNSPLHF
v_gene: TRBV3-1/TRBV3-2
j_gene: TRBJ1-6
len: 15
d_gene: .
abundance: .

CDR3nt: TGTGCCAGCAGCCTGACCCGGGACAGGTGGACAGATACGCAGTATTTT
CDR3aa: CASSLTRDRWTDTQYF
v_gene: TRBV11-2
j_gene: TRBJ2-3
len: 16
d_gene: TRBD1
abundance: .

CDR3nt: TGTGCTAGTGGTTGGCCAGGGACAGGGAATGGCTACACCTTC
CDR3aa: CASGWPGTGNGYTF
v_gene: TRBV12-5
j_gene: TRBJ1-2
len: 14
d_gene: TRBD1
abundance: .

CDR3nt: TGTGCCAGCAGCCACTATTCCGACAGGGATTACACTGAAGCTTTCTTT
CDR3aa: CASSHYSDRDYTEAFF
v_gene: TRBV14
j_gene: TRBJ1-1
len: 16
d_gene: TRBD1
abundance: once

CDR3nt: TGTGCCAGCAGTTACTCGATATCCCCCGGACTAGACAACAATGAGCAGTTCTTC
CDR3aa: CASSYSISPGLDNNEQFF
v_gene: TRBV6-2/TRBV6-3
j_gene: TRBJ2-1
len: 18
d_gene: TRBD2
abundance: .

CDR3nt: TGTGCCAGCAGCTACCAGCGGGGGGATTCGAATGAGCAGTTCTTC
CDR3aa: CASSYQRGDSNEQFF
v_gene: TRBV5-4
j_gene: TRBJ2-1
len: 15
d_gene: TRBD2
abundance: .

CDR3nt: TGTGCCAGCAGCTCTCGGCGACTAGCGGGCAATTACGAGCAGTACTTC
CDR3aa: CASSSRRLAGNYEQYF
v_gene: TRBV7-8
j_gene: TRBJ2-7
len: 16
d_gene: TRBD2
abundance: .

CDR3nt: TGCGCCAGCAGCCCCGGGCCAGTCCTAGCGGGGGACTACGAGCAGTACTTC
CDR3aa: CASSPGPVLAGDYEQYF
v_gene: TRBV5-1
j_gene: TRBJ2-7
len: 17
d_gene: TRBD2
abundance: .